These 32 T cell receptor beta chains were all obtained from the same sample, sequenced in a study of shared clonotypes between healthy human individuals. Sequencing used immunoSEQ multiplex PCR; TCRdb keeps in-frame clones, though not all of them. The table includes a few hundred thousand clones, approximately 70% detected once. The specimen was memory CD4+ T cells sorted from blood. The subset: CD45RA-negative fraction. These receptor sequences come from a man aged 30 to 45 in good health.

The chain carries TRBV7-9 and TRBJ2-2; D gene ambiguous. This CDR3 comprises 16 residues. The ends were cut back, 2 bases at V and 4 bases at J, with 14 bases in the middle. CDR1 is SEHNR, CDR2 FQNEAQ, per germline (reference sequence). This chain's CDR3 is CASSLNERLSTGELFF. The CDR3 region has the DNA TGTGCCAGCAGCTTAAATGAACGCCTGAGCACCGGGGAGCTGTTTTTT.

In its sample, this clone was seen a few times. This chain joins TRBV9 and TRBJ2-5; D tentatively fits TRBD1 or TRBD2 (6 bases each). With 3 bases removed from V and 5 bases from J, the gap between germline ends came to 14 bases. There are 14 residues in the CDR3. The germline CDR1 and CDR2 sequences are SGDLS and YYNGEE. The CDR3, as DNA: TGTGCCAGCAGCGCTCTTGGGGGGCTGGAGACCCAGTACTTC. It is translated as CASSALGGLETQYF.

This clone was counted once. Other nucleotide sequences in the sample specify the same CDR3. The chain employs TRBV18 and TRBJ1-5; D remains ambiguous. CDR1 and CDR2 from the germline V gene are KGHSH and LQKENI. The CDR3 has 13 amino acids. Trimming left V 3 bases short and J 3 bases short, with 6 bases between. In nucleotides, the CDR3 is TGTGCCAGCTCACCCGGCCTCAATCAGCCCCAGCATTTT. It is translated as CASSPGLNQPQHF. Combining the CDR3 with reference TRBV18 and TRBJ1-5 gives the whole variable domain NAGVMQNPRHLVRRRGQEARLRCSPMKGHSHVYWYRQLPEEGLKFMVYLQKENIIDESGMPKERFSAEFPKEGPSILRIQQVVRGDSAAYFCASSPGLNQPQHFGDGTRLSIL.

The J gene is TRBJ2-1, the V gene TRBV7-2, with 7 bases lining up with TRBD1. V dropped 1 base and J dropped 2; count of bases not matched to a gene: 8. The CDR3 extends over 17 amino acids. Per germline, CDR1 SGHTA and CDR2 FQGNSA. CDR3 loop: CASSLVRGRRAYNEQFF. The CDR3 bases are TGTGCCAGCAGCTTAGTAAGGGGGCGCAGGGCCTACAATGAGCAGTTCTTC.

This clone was seen a handful of times. This chain uses TRBV20-1 with TRBJ2-5; D is uncertain. CDR1 DFQATT and CDR2 SNEGSKA come from the germline V gene (reference sequence). CDR3 size: 11 residues. The V gene lost 3 bases and the J gene lost 0 bases, with 2 bases spanning the gap. CDR3 nucleotide sequence: TGCAGTGCTAGTAACCAAGAGACCCAGTACTTC. The encoded protein is CSASNQETQYF.

This clone was recorded only once. The rearrangement uses TRBV7-8 and TRBJ2-7; 10 bases are a match to TRBD1. Germline V gives CDR1 SGHVS, CDR2 FQNEAQ. V lost 3 bases to trimming and J lost 6 bases; unmatched junction nucleotides: 5. The CDR3 contains 14 residues. The CDR3 spells CASSLRQGAGEQYF. The DNA for the CDR3 is TGTGCCAGCAGCTTGAGACAGGGGGCCGGCGAGCAGTACTTC.

Only a few counts were recorded for this clone. The V gene is TRBV6-6, the J gene TRBJ2-1; 9 nucleotides align to TRBD1. Trimming cost V 10 bases and J 9 bases; bases outside gene matches: 7. Germline V gives CDR1 MNHNY, CDR2 SVGAGI (reference sequence). This CDR3 comprises 12 residues. This CDR3 reads CATDRGQGEQFF. The CDR3 DNA reads as TGTGCCACGGACAGGGGACAAGGTGAGCAGTTCTTC.

This chain links TRBV11-3 with TRBJ2-7; TRBD2 agrees at 10 bases. CDR3 length: 13 amino acids. Per the germline V gene, CDR1 is SGHNT and CDR2 is YENEEA. V shed 6 bases and J 5 bases; nucleotides not matched to a gene: 4. The CDR3 loop is CASRQREGHEQYF. The CDR3, as DNA: TGTGCCAGCAGGCAGCGGGAGGGACACGAGCAGTACTTC.

The CDR3 here is CASSLPGQGVLRGGYTF. The CDR3 nucleotides are TGTGCCAGCAGTTTACCGGGACAGGGGGTTCTTCGAGGTGGCTACACCTTC. The V and J genes are TRBV28 and TRBJ1-2; 11 nucleotides agree with TRBD1. Trimming at V came to 2 bases and at J to 7 bases, leaving 12 bases not matched to a gene. The CDR3 extends over 17 amino acids. Germline V gene sequence: CDR1 MDHEN, CDR2 SYDVKM.

This clone was found many times. The chain recombines TRBV10-1 with TRBJ2-1; D is ambiguous. Trimming pared 0 bases from V and 1 base from J, leaving 7 bases between. The V gene's germline CDR1 is WNHNN and CDR2 SYGVQD (reference sequence). There are 15 residues in the CDR3. The CDR3 sequence is CASSESPSSYNEQFF. The CDR3 nucleotides are TGCGCCAGCAGTGAGTCTCCAAGTTCCTACAATGAGCAGTTCTTC.

This clone has at least ten counts. The chain has TRBV6-1 and TRBJ2-7, with D hard to call. The CDR3 runs 12 residues. Germline loops: CDR1 MNHNS, CDR2 SASEGT. Trimming took off 8 bases at V and 4 bases at J, with 12 bases between the two ends. CDR3 region: CASQKREYEQYF. The CDR3 DNA sequence: TGTGCCAGCCAGAAAAGGGAATACGAGCAGTACTTC.

The V call is TRBV2, the J call TRBJ2-2; D may be TRBD2 (6 bases). Between the trimmed V and J ends, which lost 6 bases and 6 bases, there was a span of 14 bases. This CDR3 has 14 amino acids. Germline V gives CDR1 SNHLY, CDR2 FYNNEI. CDR3 nucleotide sequence: TGTGCCAGCAGGGACTCGCGGGGTTCCGGGGAGCTGTTTTTT. It is translated as CASRDSRGSGELFF.

V is TRBV18 and J is TRBJ2-7; D call uncertain. V lost 4 bases and J 5 bases, leaving 12 bases between the germline ends. The length of the CDR3 is 13 residues. The germline CDR1 and CDR2 sequences are KGHSH and LQKENI. The CDR3 region is CASSQTEANEQYF. CDR3 DNA sequence: TGTGCCAGCTCACAAACTGAGGCGAACGAGCAGTACTTC.

This clone was found once. The CDR3, as DNA: TGTGCCAGCAGTTTTCGGGGGGTAGGGGACACTGAAGCTTTCTTT. It is translated as CASSFRGVGDTEAFF. This chain connects TRBV27 to TRBJ1-1; TRBD1 might be the D (5 bases). V was trimmed by 3 bases and J by 3 bases, leaving 14 bases between them. The CDR3 spans 15 residues. Germline assignment: CDR1 MNHEY and CDR2 SMNVEV (reference sequence).

The chain links TRBV10-2 to TRBJ2-7, with TRBD1 identical over 7 bases. Germline CDR1 reads WSHSY; CDR2 reads SAAADI. The ends lost 5 bases at V and 3 bases at J; junction bases unmatched: 13. The CDR3 runs to 16 residues. The CDR3 loop reads CASSPTGQMRSYEQYF. The DNA for the CDR3 is TGCGCCAGCAGTCCAACGGGACAGATGAGAAGCTACGAGCAGTACTTC.

The chain has TRBV27 and TRBJ2-4, with D perhaps assigned TRBD1 or TRBD2 (6 bases each). This CDR3 contains 17 residues. Trimming removed 5 bases from V and 6 bases from J, with 23 bases in between. Germline values: CDR1 MNHEY, CDR2 SMNVEV (reference sequence). As DNA, the CDR3 is TGTGCCAGCAGTCAACTCACGGTTTTAGGGGGGATAAACATTCAGTACTTC. Residues: CASSQLTVLGGINIQYF.

The J gene is TRBJ2-1, the V gene TRBV29-1; D tentatively fits TRBD1 or TRBD2 (5 bases each). In germline, CDR1 is SQVTM, CDR2 ANQGSEA. CDR3 length equals 17 residues. V gave up 8 bases and J gave up 6 bases, with 29 bases separating them. The CDR3 DNA follows: TGCAGCTTCAAGCGAGGGGCTCGCGTCAGCTCGGGCAATGAGCAGTTCTTC. It encodes CSFKRGARVSSGNEQFF.

The chain links TRBV7-2 to TRBJ1-4; D ambiguous. There are 15 residues in the CDR3. V lost 5 bases, J lost 4 bases, and 14 bases lay in between. Germline V gene data show CDR1 as SGHTA and CDR2 as FQGNSA. In DNA form, the CDR3 reads TGTGCCAGCAGCCCCTTTTGGGGTTTTAATGAAAAACTGTTTTTT. This sequence encodes CASSPFWGFNEKLFF.

The J gene is TRBJ2-1, the V gene TRBV6-5; possibly TRBD2 for D (6 bases). V was cut by 4 bases and J by 7 bases, with 14 bases left in between. CDR1 and CDR2 from the germline V gene are MNHEY and SVGAGI. The CDR3 extends over 14 amino acids. The CDR3 loop reads CASSFGGTENEQFF. In DNA form, the CDR3 reads TGTGCCAGCAGTTTTGGCGGGACGGAGAATGAGCAGTTCTTC.

The rearrangement links TRBV29-1 to TRBJ2-1; no reliable D call. CDR1 SQVTM and CDR2 ANQGSEA come from the germline V gene. This CDR3 region has 14 residues. Trimming left V 3 bases short and J 0 bases short, with 9 bases between. Here the CDR3 DNA reads TGCAGCGTTGAGCATACCGGCTCCTACAATGAGCAGTTCTTC. It translates to CSVEHTGSYNEQFF.

The genes are TRBV15 and TRBJ2-7; possibly TRBD1 for D (5 bases). V lost 0 bases, J lost 5 bases, and 14 bases lay in between. Germline CDR1 reads LNHNV; CDR2 reads YYDKDF (reference sequence). CDR3 size: 15 residues. CDR3 DNA sequence: TGTGCCACCAGCAGAGATAAGGGGCCGAGCCACGAGCAGTACTTC. Its translation is CATSRDKGPSHEQYF.

The chain carries TRBV27 and TRBJ2-3; TRBD2 aligns across 8 bases. The V gene's germline CDR1 is MNHEY and CDR2 SMNVEV (reference sequence). The junction had 2 bases not matched to a gene; V was cut back by 3 bases and J by 3 bases. CDR3 length: 14 amino acids. The CDR3 nucleotides are TGTGCCAGCAGTTTGGGGACTAGAACAGATACGCAGTATTTT. Its translation: CASSLGTRTDTQYF.

The chain employs TRBV27 and TRBJ2-3, with D perhaps matching TRBD2 (6 bases). The CDR3 covers 15 residues. V dropped 4 bases and J dropped 4 bases, with 15 bases sitting between them. Germline CDR1 reads MNHEY; CDR2 reads SMNVEV (reference sequence). CDR3 loop: CASSSPAGTSDTQYF. Here the CDR3 DNA reads TGTGCCAGCAGTTCCCCGGCGGGGACTTCAGATACGCAGTATTTT.

Details on this clone: Other DNA variants within this sample encode the same CDR3. This rearrangement joins TRBV30 to TRBJ2-7, with a weak D call TRBD1 (6 bases). CDR3 length: 14 residues. In germline, CDR1 is GTSNPN, CDR2 SVGIG (reference sequence). The V end was cut by 4 bases, the J end by 1 base, with 14 bases between. As DNA, the CDR3 is TGTGCCTGGACGGAAGGCAGGGGTTCCTACGAGCAGTACTTC. Encoded protein: CAWTEGRGSYEQYF.

This clone was observed a handful of times. The gene calls are TRBV15 and TRBJ1-4; no reliable D call. This CDR3 contains 14 residues. CDR1 and CDR2 (germline): LNHNV, YYDKDF (reference sequence). V was pared by 1 base and J by 0 bases, with 3 bases between. As DNA, the CDR3 is TGTGCCACCAGCAGAGGGACAACTAATGAAAAACTGTTTTTT. It translates to CATSRGTTNEKLFF.

The CDR3 sequence is CASSSLGGESTDTQYF. In DNA, the CDR3 is TGTGCCAGCAGTTCCCTCGGCGGGGAAAGCACAGATACGCAGTATTTT. This sequence joins TRBV28 and TRBJ2-3; TRBD2 is a possible D gene (6 bases). The germline V and J ends were trimmed by 4 bases and 0 bases, with 14 bases remaining between them. CDR1 MDHEN and CDR2 SYDVKM come from the germline V gene. This CDR3 comprises 16 residues.

V usage is TRBV28 and J usage is TRBJ1-2; TRBD1 agrees at 7 bases. The CDR3 sequence is 14 residues long. The germline CDR1 and CDR2 sequences are MDHEN and SYDVKM. After removal of 6 bases from V and 0 bases from J, the junction contained 4 bases not matched to a gene. This CDR3 is CASSLGQSNYGYTF. CDR3 bases: TGTGCCAGCAGCCTGGGACAGTCTAACTATGGCTACACCTTC.

This chain uses TRBV12-2 with TRBJ1-3; the table's D call, TRBD1, has no DNA check behind it. TRBV12-2 is a pseudogene. This CDR3 contains 19 residues. Written as DNA, the CDR3 is TGTGCAAGTCGCTTAGTCAGGGGGCCGGGCCTGCTCTCTGGAAACACCATATATTTT. Translated, it gives CASRLVRGPGLLSGNTIYF.

The chain joins TRBV4-3 to TRBJ2-1; 7 nucleotides align to TRBD2. J was trimmed by 0 bases and V by 5 bases; bases with no gene match: 7. The germline CDR1 and CDR2 sequences are LGHNA and YSLEER. This CDR3 has 16 amino acids. CDR3: CASSGGTTPSYNEQFF. The CDR3 bases are TGCGCCAGCAGCGGGGGGACTACACCCTCCTACAATGAGCAGTTCTTC.

This chain links TRBV9 with TRBJ2-3, with D perhaps given as TRBD1 or TRBD2 (7 bases each). Germline V gene data show CDR1 as SGDLS and CDR2 as YYNGEE. The CDR3 covers 16 residues. The germline V and J ends were trimmed by 1 base and 1 base, with 13 bases remaining between them. The DNA of the CDR3 is TGTGCCAGCAGCGTATTACAGGGGAGGGGCACAGATACGCAGTATTTT. Encoded protein: CASSVLQGRGTDTQYF.

Only one count was recorded for this clone. A much bigger clone sits one base away, suggesting this may be a read error. V and J are TRBV4-3 and TRBJ2-7; 10 bases agree with TRBD2. Germline values: CDR1 LGHNA, CDR2 YSLEER. The ends lost 1 base at V and 4 bases at J; junction bases unmatched: 4. This CDR3 contains 15 residues. The CDR3 is CASSQGASGSYEQYF. The CDR3 region has the DNA TGCGCCAGCAGCCAAGGGGCTAGCGGGAGTTACGAGCAGTACTTC.

The rearrangement uses TRBV15 and TRBJ2-5; weak D call: TRBD2 (6 bases). V lost 5 bases to trimming and J lost 1 base, with 17 bases between them. This CDR3 is built from 16 residues. Germline CDR1 reads LNHNV; CDR2 reads YYDKDF (reference sequence). CDR3 DNA sequence: TGTGCCACCAGCGGCAGCGGAGGGAGCCCCCAAGAGACCCAGTACTTC. Its protein is CATSGSGGSPQETQYF.